This note documents a single T cell receptor beta chain sequence. It lacks a known antigen. No qualities accompany the bases; no much larger clone lies one base away. The data were obtained in a study of PD-1 blockade in classical Hodgkin lymphoma (dated by TCRdb to the early 2020s). Regarding the study in general: Nivolumab dosing was 3 mg/kg intravenously every 2 weeks, continuing until either disease progression or unacceptable toxicity. To define a peripheral blood immune signature of response to PD-1 blockade in classical Hodgkin lymphoma, the study combined TCR beta sequencing with CyTOF. Results and caveats for the whole study, not just this receptor: The study was restricted to a single clinical trial cohort, and the causes of repertoire differences, possibly disease activity or prior therapy, were left undefined. Baseline TCR diversity was reported to be lower in newly diagnosed patients than in healthy donors and to be lower still in relapsed/refractory patients. A significant rise by C4D1 was seen in CD4+ but not CD8+ TCR diversity (p=0.0027 vs p=0.16), with the rise being most apparent in complete responders (p=0.02). Baseline diversity similar to that of newly diagnosed patients was observed in trial patients achieving complete response, whereas significantly lower diversity was observed in partial responders and progressors. Lower diversity was seen in patients whose nivolumab began less than 1 year after ASCT, and these patients were left out of later analyses so that immune reconstitution would not confound the results.

Genomic DNA was extracted with the Qiagen DNeasy kit from unsorted PBMCs and from negatively selected CD4+ and CD8+ fractions. TCR beta CDR3 regions were amplified by immunoSEQ multiplex PCR using primers annealing to V and J segments. A synthetic immune receptor repertoire was used to minimize amplification bias, and any residual bias was removed computationally once sequencing was done. Per the original workflow: Repertoire diversity was quantified as the Shannon entropy index using custom Python scripts. The unsorted, CD4+ and CD8+ repertoires were each analyzed separately, with the exception of combined analyses, where CD4+ and CD8+ sequences were merged in silico. A clone was considered expanded if an increase in frequency of at least 2-fold after treatment relative to C1D1 was found, and a pseudocount of 0.5 was applied to clones undetected at baseline. Clones with 0 or 1 copy at C1D1 were defined as singleton clones, while clones with 2 or more copies were defined as non-singleton clones. Clones expanded in unsorted samples were assigned a CD4+, CD8+ or unknown annotation through matching of protein sequences in sorted samples from the same patient. Wilcoxon tests on paired samples were used to test changes in diversity from C1D1 to C4D1. TCRdb holds this immuneACCESS table with in-frame rearrangements only. Some clones are missing; in checked studies, unresolved V genes explain under half, and the rest has no known cause. That table gives V, J and clone size, and the DNA gave D and trimming. The sample has around 21,000 clones on record, 84% of them singletons. 7.3% of the sample rests with the top ten.

Explained via the paper, the time point label denotes: cycle 4 day 1 (C4D1), after 6 weeks of nivolumab. Relapse after autologous stem cell transplantation had occurred in all trial patients, and cohorts A, B and C were distinguished by prior brentuximab vedotin exposure. CD8+ T cells were purified from thawed PBMCs by magnetic negative selection with a Miltenyi CD8+ T cell isolation kit. A total of 50 to 70 patients with relapsed/refractory classical Hodgkin lymphoma made up the trial cohort, and each patient's best overall response was complete response, partial response or progressive disease. Single-agent nivolumab was administered to trial patients in the multi-cohort phase II CheckMate 205 trial. An independent review committee assessed best overall response by applying the 2007 International Working Group response criteria. Trial PBMCs were obtained immediately prior to nivolumab initiation (C1D1) and on therapy at cycle 2 day 1 and cycle 4 day 1. Peripheral blood was collected in 8 mL Vacutainer Cell Preparation Tubes, from which PBMCs were isolated by centrifugation and then cryopreserved. Purified CD4+ and CD8+ fractions were prepared only for cases with an additional available PBMC sample. On LS columns in a quadroMACS separator, the magnetically labelled cells were depleted, and the flow-through was collected as the purified fraction.

Trimming removed 0 bases from V and 6 bases from J; the gene matches leave 1 base unexplained. The germline V gene encodes CDR1 PRHDT and CDR2 FYEKMQ (reference sequence). The CDR3 runs 14 amino acids, cysteine and phenylalanine included. Left in the record is the CDR3 DNA by itself, 42 bases read in frame from the first base. The source of this sequence is a human donor with classical Hodgkin lymphoma. Sequenced material: CD8+ T cells from blood, taken before the fourth cycle of nivolumab. The chain is encoded by TRBV13 joined to TRBJ2-2; 7 of the junction bases match TRBD2. The sequence in DNA is TGTGCCAGCAGCTTAGGCGGACTAGCCGGGGAGCTGTTTTTT. The translation is CASSLGGLAGELFF.